This is a list of T cell receptor beta chains from one sample in a study of cytomegalovirus exposure and HLA in healthy donors. The data were produced by immunoSEQ multiplex PCR, yet TCRdb's version contains in-frame clones alone and is incomplete. The sample shows around 97,000 clones, under 80% of them seen only once. The sequenced sample was PBMCs. These TCRs come from a woman aged 18-29 years in good health and CMV-seropositive. Both conserved end residues are part of each CDR3. A D gene is named only where the DNA matches it firmly. A row's size may be missing; if present it is once, few, many or a size class.

clone_size: NA
j_call: TRBJ1-2
v_call: TRBV4-1
d_call: NA
cdr3_nt: TGCGCCAGCATCCCCGAAGAGCGAGCTAACTATGGCTACACCTTC
cdr3_aa: CASIPEERANYGYTF

clone_size: NA
j_call: TRBJ1-2
v_call: TRBV5-4
d_call: NA
cdr3_nt: TGTGCCAGCAGCTTGGAGTTGTGGGACACCCAGGTGAACTATGGCTACACCTTC
cdr3_aa: CASSLELWDTQVNYGYTF

clone_size: NA
j_call: TRBJ2-3
v_call: TRBV19
d_call: TRBD1
cdr3_nt: TGTGCCAGTAGTAGCCCCGGGACAGGGCCCACAGATACGCAGTATTTT
cdr3_aa: CASSSPGTGPTDTQYF

clone_size: NA
j_call: TRBJ2-7
v_call: TRBV6-1
d_call: NA
cdr3_nt: TGTGCCAGCAGTGAAACAGCCTACGAGCAGTACTTC
cdr3_aa: CASSETAYEQYF

clone_size: once
j_call: TRBJ2-1
v_call: TRBV14
d_call: NA
cdr3_nt: TGTGCCAGCAGCCACAGACAGGTTTCCTACAATGAGCAGTTCTTC
cdr3_aa: CASSHRQVSYNEQFF

clone_size: NA
j_call: TRBJ1-2
v_call: TRBV6-5
d_call: NA
cdr3_nt: TGTGCCAGCAGCCAAACTAGGGACTATGGCTACACCTTC
cdr3_aa: CASSQTRDYGYTF

clone_size: NA
j_call: TRBJ2-1
v_call: TRBV5-1
d_call: NA
cdr3_nt: TGCGCCAGCAGCTTTCAAGGGGACTATGAGCAGTTCTTC
cdr3_aa: CASSFQGDYEQFF

clone_size: NA
j_call: TRBJ1-6
v_call: TRBV7-2
d_call: NA
cdr3_nt: TGTGCCAGCAGGTCAGGGTCACCCCTCCACTTT
cdr3_aa: CASRSGSPLHF

clone_size: few
j_call: TRBJ2-2
v_call: TRBV5-1
d_call: TRBD2
cdr3_nt: TGCGCCAGCAGGGGGACTAGCGGGCAACCCGGGGCCGGGGAGCTGTTTTTT
cdr3_aa: CASRGTSGQPGAGELFF

clone_size: NA
j_call: TRBJ2-3
v_call: TRBV7-9
d_call: TRBD2
cdr3_nt: TGTGCCAGCAGCGCCAAGACTAGCGGGGGGGTTGTTTCAGATACGCAGTATTTT
cdr3_aa: CASSAKTSGGVVSDTQYF

clone_size: NA
j_call: TRBJ1-2
v_call: TRBV6-5
d_call: NA
cdr3_nt: TGTGCCAGCAGCCACCGGCAGGAGGAGTATGGCTACACCTTC
cdr3_aa: CASSHRQEEYGYTF

clone_size: NA
j_call: TRBJ1-1
v_call: TRBV6-5
d_call: TRBD1
cdr3_nt: TGTGCCAGCAGCCTACACAGGGGGCCAAACACTGAAGCTTTCTTT
cdr3_aa: CASSLHRGPNTEAFF

clone_size: few
j_call: TRBJ2-7
v_call: TRBV10-3
d_call: TRBD2
cdr3_nt: TGTGCCAGCAGTGAAGCGGTGGTAGCGGGTACCCACGAGCAGTACTTC
cdr3_aa: CASSEAVVAGTHEQYF

clone_size: NA
j_call: TRBJ1-1
v_call: TRBV25-1
d_call: NA
cdr3_nt: TGTGCCAGCTCGGGGAACACTGAAGCTTTCTTT
cdr3_aa: CASSGNTEAFF

clone_size: NA
j_call: TRBJ2-7
v_call: TRBV5-3
d_call: TRBD2
cdr3_nt: TGTGCCAGAAGCTTGGTAGCGGGAGATTTGATCTGGCGGAGCTACGAGCAGTACTTC
cdr3_aa: CARSLVAGDLIWRSYEQYF

clone_size: NA
j_call: TRBJ1-1
v_call: TRBV5-6
d_call: TRBD1
cdr3_nt: TGTGCCAGCAGCTTGGAACAGGGGCGGCGTAACACTGAAGCTTTCTTT
cdr3_aa: CASSLEQGRRNTEAFF